The 11 T cell receptor beta chains in this list originate from one sample, sequenced in a study. The method was immunoSEQ multiplex PCR; TCRdb's version includes in-frame clones alone and lacks a portion of them. Among under 55,000 clones listed, roughly 93% were seen once. Sequencing input: PBMCs. Every receptor here comes from a man aged 35 to 55 with rheumatoid arthritis.

The V gene is TRBV30, the J gene TRBJ1-1; D gene ambiguous. CDR3 length: 13 amino acids. Trimming cost V 0 bases and J 1 base, with 6 bases left between them. From germline, CDR1 is GTSNPN and CDR2 SVGIG (reference sequence). CDR3 nucleotides: TGTGCCTGGAGTGTTCTGCGGAACACTGAAGCTTTCTTT. It codes for CAWSVLRNTEAFF.

CDR3 amino acids: CASSHLRQKDNEQFF. The CDR3 bases are TGTGCCAGCAGCCACCTCAGGCAGAAAGACAATGAGCAGTTCTTC. The chain joins TRBV6-6 to TRBJ2-1; no definite D call. This CDR3 contains 15 residues. Per germline, CDR1 MNHNY and CDR2 SVGAGI (reference sequence). With 6 bases removed from V and 5 bases from J, the gap between germline ends came to 17 bases.

The chain carries TRBV11-2 and TRBJ2-7; 13 bases map to TRBD2. Unmatched junction bases numbered 9, after V lost 5 bases and J lost 2 bases. Germline V gives CDR1 SGHAT, CDR2 FQNNGV. CDR3 length: 17 amino acids. CDR3 nucleotide sequence: TGTGCCAGCAGCCCCCCGATAGGACTAGCGGGGGCCTACGAGCAGTACTTC. Amino acid sequence: CASSPPIGLAGAYEQYF.

This rearrangement joins TRBV19 to TRBJ2-6, with 8 bases identical to TRBD2. This CDR3 has 17 residues. From germline, CDR1 is LNHDA and CDR2 SQIVND (reference sequence). Trimming at V came to 6 bases and at J to 1 base, leaving 8 bases not matched to a gene. The CDR3 protein is CASSQVRGASGANVLTF. The CDR3 DNA reads as TGTGCCAGTAGCCAGGTGCGGGGGGCATCTGGGGCCAACGTCCTGACTTTC. Together with reference TRBV19 and TRBJ2-6, the CDR3 gives the full variable domain: DGGITQSPKYLFRKEGQNVTLSCEQNLNHDAMYWYRQDPGQGLRLIYYSQIVNDFQKGDIAEGYSVSREKKESFPLTVTSAQKNPTAFYLCASSQVRGASGANVLTFGAGSRLTVL.

The chain has TRBV19 and TRBJ1-1; tentative D call: TRBD1 (5 bases). CDR3 length: 13 residues. Germline CDR1 reads LNHDA; CDR2 reads SQIVND (reference sequence). Trimming left V 2 bases short and J 2 bases short, with 6 bases between. The CDR3 nucleotides are TGTGCCAGTAGTATACAGGGCAACACTGAAGCTTTCTTT. Its translation: CASSIQGNTEAFF.

The chain couples TRBV18 to TRBJ1-1; weak D call: TRBD1 (5 bases). V was trimmed by 1 base and J by 1 base, leaving 10 bases between them. The length of the CDR3 is 15 residues. The germline gives CDR1 KGHSH, CDR2 LQKENI. This chain's CDR3 is CASSPRAGTNTEAFF. The CDR3 bases are TGTGCCAGCTCACCACGGGCAGGGACGAACACTGAAGCTTTCTTT.

This clone was found a few times. V usage is TRBV7-9 and J usage is TRBJ2-7; 7 nucleotides agree with TRBD2. CDR3 length equals 14 residues. Germline-derived CDR1 and CDR2 are SEHNR and FQNEAQ (reference sequence). Trimming removed 6 bases from V and 2 bases from J; junction bases left unmatched: 7. The CDR3 sequence: CASSSAGLAYEQYF. The CDR3 nucleotides are TGTGCCAGCAGTTCCGCTGGACTAGCCTACGAGCAGTACTTC.

V gene TRBV2 combines with J gene TRBJ1-5; D is unresolved. Germline CDR1 reads SNHLY; CDR2 reads FYNNEI. There are 14 residues in the CDR3. Trimming took off 1 base at V and 5 bases at J, with 9 bases between the two ends. CDR3 in DNA: TGTGCCAGCAGTGAAGGGCAGGCTCATCAGCCCCAGCATTTT. Protein: CASSEGQAHQPQHF.

This chain uses TRBV7-9 with TRBJ1-1; D is unresolved. This CDR3 is built from 15 residues. The V gene lost 1 base and the J gene lost 1 base, with 10 bases spanning the gap. Germline values: CDR1 SEHNR, CDR2 FQNEAQ (reference sequence). CDR3 sequence (DNA): TGTGCCAGCAGCTTAGATGGGGTCCCGAACACTGAAGCTTTCTTT. Its protein product is CASSLDGVPNTEAFF.

The rearrangement uses TRBV4-3 and TRBJ2-1; 7 positions agree with TRBD2. The CDR3 runs 19 residues. The V segment lost 0 bases and the J segment 7 bases; nucleotides outside the gene matches: 18. Germline V gene sequence: CDR1 LGHNA, CDR2 YSLEER. The chain's CDR3 is CASSQDKRDYSYENNEQFF. The DNA of the CDR3 is TGCGCCAGCAGCCAAGATAAAAGGGACTATTCATATGAGAATAATGAGCAGTTCTTC.

The J gene is TRBJ2-1, the V gene TRBV19; 11 nucleotides align to TRBD1. The germline V gene encodes CDR1 LNHDA and CDR2 SQIVND (reference sequence). Trimming took 6 bases from V and 7 from J; bases not matched to a gene: 5. CDR3 size: 14 residues. The CDR3 coding sequence is TGTGCCAGTAGGGACAGGGGGCGCCGGAATGAGCAGTTCTTC. Protein: CASRDRGRRNEQFF.